A selection of T cell receptor beta chains follows, all from one sample in a study of blood T cell repertoires in COVID-19. Profiling relied on immunoSEQ multiplex PCR, and the TCRdb table lists in-frame clones only, not all of them. The top ten hold around 7.6% of the sample, which has roughly 120,000 clones, around 80% seen once. The source material was peripheral blood. The receptors stem from a man between 65 and 79 years old with active or convalescent COVID-19. The conserved cysteine and the conserved F or W are not part of the CDR3 here.

CDR3 length: 11
V gene: TRBV9
CDR3 protein: ASSAQSSYEQY

CDR3 length: 12
V gene: TRBV7-7
CDR3 protein: ASSLGLAGGAQY

CDR3 length: 13
V gene: TRBV6-4
CDR3 protein: ASSQGTSGPYEQY

CDR3 length: 11
V gene: TRBV5-6
CDR3 protein: ASSHDSPRGYT

CDR3 length: 12
V gene: TRBV11-3
CDR3 protein: ASSLSGSSYEQY

CDR3 length: 11
V gene: TRBV19
CDR3 protein: ASKRGQNQPQH

CDR3 length: 14
V gene: TRBV5-6
CDR3 protein: ASSSGTGGKDSPLH

CDR3 length: 9
V gene: TRBV20-1
CDR3 protein: ALDRGEKLF

CDR3 length: 12
V gene: TRBV5-1
CDR3 protein: ASSLTLGNTEAF

CDR3 length: 13
V gene: TRBV1
CDR3 protein: TSSSGTGPYNEQF

CDR3 length: 12
V gene: TRBV6-5
CDR3 protein: ASSLTGTGGGYT

CDR3 length: 15
V gene: TRBV3-1/TRBV3-2
CDR3 protein: ASSFRDYRIKGETQY

CDR3 length: 14
V gene: TRBV5-6
CDR3 protein: ASTPSGQGSAGELF

CDR3 length: 17
V gene: TRBV3-1/TRBV3-2
CDR3 protein: ASSPGGVYVGGTPDTQY

CDR3 length: 12
V gene: TRBV4-2
CDR3 protein: ASSLETGNTEAF

CDR3 length: 15
V gene: TRBV4-3
CDR3 protein: ASSQGGTGLVGTEAF

CDR3 length: 11
V gene: TRBV4-1
CDR3 protein: ASTGQGDYGYT

CDR3 length: 13
V gene: TRBV4-2
CDR3 protein: ASSQGGQGSHGYT

CDR3 length: 10
V gene: TRBV15
CDR3 protein: ATSRDGAPQY

CDR3 length: 12
V gene: TRBV5-1
CDR3 protein: ASSVDGGRETQY

CDR3 length: 12
V gene: TRBV2
CDR3 protein: ASSVKDRNTEAF

CDR3 length: 13
V gene: TRBV6-4
CDR3 protein: ASKKGTSSTDTQY

CDR3 length: 11
V gene: TRBV2
CDR3 protein: ASSDRVREKLF

CDR3 length: 15
V gene: TRBV11-2
CDR3 protein: ASSPGGLAVIQETQY

CDR3 length: 14
V gene: TRBV4-2
CDR3 protein: ASSHGRGKNTGELF

CDR3 length: 12
V gene: TRBV30
CDR3 protein: AWSGDIYTGELF

CDR3 length: 12
V gene: TRBV5-1
CDR3 protein: ASSLAQETSPLH

CDR3 length: 15
V gene: TRBV5-6
CDR3 protein: ASSLALTANSNQPQH

CDR3 length: 10
V gene: TRBV30
CDR3 protein: AWTEANYGYT

CDR3 length: 13
V gene: TRBV2
CDR3 protein: ASTLAGLRADTQY

CDR3 length: 13
V gene: TRBV5-1
CDR3 protein: ASSLDGTEYYGYT

CDR3 length: 13
V gene: TRBV7-2
CDR3 protein: ASSLYRQAYYEQY

CDR3 length: 11
V gene: TRBV6-5
CDR3 protein: ASRTSGTDTQY

CDR3 length: 15
V gene: TRBV9
CDR3 protein: ASGERQGGLVNTEAF

CDR3 length: 12
V gene: TRBV11-2
CDR3 protein: ASSLMGQNNEQF

CDR3 length: 11
V gene: TRBV11-2
CDR3 protein: ASSLDLAGAAF